The 10 T cell receptor beta chains reported below all come from one sample, sequenced in a study of blood T cell repertoires in COVID-19 (dated by TCRdb to the early 2020s). Libraries were made using the immunoSEQ multiplex PCR assay. TCRdb re-hosts the immuneACCESS table, in-frame sequences only. Its copies lack some clones; in the studies checked, an unresolved V gene accounts for under half of them, and the cause for the rest is not known. This sample is represented by about 380,000 clones; about 90% of them were singletons. The biggest ten clones account for approximately 6.2% of the sample. Material: peripheral blood. The receptor set was obtained from a man in his late teens or twenties with active or convalescent COVID-19.

The rearrangement joins TRBV28 to TRBJ1-5, with 10 bases fitting TRBD1. Unmatched junction bases numbered 17, after V lost 5 bases and J lost 7 bases. This CDR3 comprises 18 residues. CDR1 and CDR2 (germline): MDHEN, SYDVKM. The CDR3 nucleotides read TGTGCCAGCAGTATCATTACTCTAAGGGACAGGGGCAGACAGCCCCAGCATTTT. Translation gives CASSIITLRDRGRQPQHF.

The chain couples TRBV11-2 to TRBJ2-5; 13 bases agree with TRBD2. Germline V gene lookup returns CDR1 SGHAT and CDR2 FQNNGV. The CDR3 is made up of 16 amino acids. The V gene end was trimmed by 5 bases and the J gene end by 5 bases; junction bases not matched to a gene: 8. Here the CDR3 DNA reads TGTGCCAGCAGCCCCGGACTAGCGGGAGAGTGGGAGACCCAGTACTTC. It is translated as CASSPGLAGEWETQYF. The full variable domain, completed using reference TRBV11-2 and TRBJ2-5, is EAGVAQSPRYKIIEKRQSVAFWCNPISGHATLYWYQQILGQGPKLLIQFQNNGVVDDSQLPKDRFSAERLKGVDSTLKIQPAKLEDSAVYLCASSPGLAGEWETQYFGPGTRLLVL.

The chain carries TRBV4-1 and TRBJ1-2; D gene unclear. Looked up from germline, CDR1 is MGHRA and CDR2 is YSYEKL. The CDR3 totals 13 residues. V lost 4 bases, J lost 3 bases, and 9 bases lay in between. CDR3 sequence (DNA): TGCGCCAGCAGCCGCCCGACTGACTATGGCTACACCTTC. Translated: CASSRPTDYGYTF.

This chain joins TRBV21-1 and TRBJ2-1; TRBD2 was called by the table and not checked on the DNA. TRBV21-1 is classified as a pseudogene. The CDR3 sequence is 18 residues long. The CDR3 spells CASSKGKREGFSYNEQFF. For the CDR3, the DNA is TGTGCCAGCAGCAAAGGAAAGCGGGAGGGCTTCTCTTACAATGAGCAGTTCTTC.

The J gene is TRBJ1-4, the V gene TRBV18; TRBD1 might be the D (5 bases). V was pared by 3 bases and J by 3 bases, with 8 bases between. Germline CDR1 reads KGHSH; CDR2 reads LQKENI. The CDR3 covers 14 residues. The CDR3 sequence is CASSPGGANEKLFF. Here the CDR3 DNA reads TGTGCCAGCTCACCGGGGGGGGCTAATGAAAAACTGTTTTTT.

This chain connects TRBV7-9 to TRBJ1-2; a weak D match, TRBD1 (5 bases). CDR3 size: 13 residues. The V end lost 11 bases, the J end lost 8 bases, and 21 bases lay between the germline ends. The germline gives CDR1 SEHNR, CDR2 FQNEAQ (reference sequence). The CDR3 region has the DNA TGTGCCTCACCCCGTGGGGGGGAGAGCGGCTACACCTTC. Its translation is CASPRGGESGYTF.

This CDR3 reads CASSLVPGQGVSGELFF. CDR3 sequence (DNA): TGTGCCAGCAGCTTAGTGCCGGGACAGGGGGTATCCGGGGAGCTGTTTTTT. V usage is TRBV11-2 and J usage is TRBJ2-2, with 11 nucleotides matching TRBD1. The germline V gene encodes CDR1 SGHAT and CDR2 FQNNGV. Germline trimming cut 1 base from V and 6 bases from J; bases unmatched to any gene: 7. CDR3 size: 17 residues.

This clone was seen once. The V and J genes are TRBV7-9 and TRBJ1-1; 7 bases fit TRBD1. Germline V gives CDR1 SEHNR, CDR2 FQNEAQ (reference sequence). This CDR3 contains 15 residues. With V trimmed by 5 bases and J by 4 bases, 10 bases remained unmatched. CDR3 nucleotide sequence: TGTGCCAGCAGCAAACCGGGACAGCTGATCACTGAAGCTTTCTTT. This translates into CASSKPGQLITEAFF.

This chain links TRBV18 with TRBJ2-2, with D uncertain. Trimming took 0 bases from V and 5 from J, leaving 10 bases between them. Germline V gene lookup returns CDR1 KGHSH and CDR2 LQKENI. This CDR3 contains 15 residues. Here the CDR3 reads CASSPPSTKTGELFF. CDR3 sequence (DNA): TGTGCCAGCTCACCACCGTCGACAAAAACCGGGGAGCTGTTTTTT.

The rearrangement joins TRBV7-9 to TRBJ2-7, with TRBD1 matching over 7 bases. Germline CDR1 reads SEHNR; CDR2 reads FQNEAQ (reference sequence). V dropped 6 bases and J dropped 7; count of bases not matched to a gene: 9. The CDR3 extends over 13 amino acids. The CDR3 coding sequence is TGTGCCAGCAGTCCCGGACAGGAAGGGGAGCAGTACTTC. Its translation is CASSPGQEGEQYF.